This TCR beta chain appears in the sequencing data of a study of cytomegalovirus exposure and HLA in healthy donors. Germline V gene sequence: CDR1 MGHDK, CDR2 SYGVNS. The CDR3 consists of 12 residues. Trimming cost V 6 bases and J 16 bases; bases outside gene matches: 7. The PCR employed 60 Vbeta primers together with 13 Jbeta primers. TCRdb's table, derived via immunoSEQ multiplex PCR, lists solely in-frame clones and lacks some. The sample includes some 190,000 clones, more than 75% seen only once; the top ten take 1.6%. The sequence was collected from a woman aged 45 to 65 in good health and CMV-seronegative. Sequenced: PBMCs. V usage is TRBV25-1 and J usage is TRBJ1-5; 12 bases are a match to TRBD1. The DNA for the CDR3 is TGTGCCAGCAGGGGGGACAGGGGGCCTCAACATTTT. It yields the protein CASRGDRGPQHF.